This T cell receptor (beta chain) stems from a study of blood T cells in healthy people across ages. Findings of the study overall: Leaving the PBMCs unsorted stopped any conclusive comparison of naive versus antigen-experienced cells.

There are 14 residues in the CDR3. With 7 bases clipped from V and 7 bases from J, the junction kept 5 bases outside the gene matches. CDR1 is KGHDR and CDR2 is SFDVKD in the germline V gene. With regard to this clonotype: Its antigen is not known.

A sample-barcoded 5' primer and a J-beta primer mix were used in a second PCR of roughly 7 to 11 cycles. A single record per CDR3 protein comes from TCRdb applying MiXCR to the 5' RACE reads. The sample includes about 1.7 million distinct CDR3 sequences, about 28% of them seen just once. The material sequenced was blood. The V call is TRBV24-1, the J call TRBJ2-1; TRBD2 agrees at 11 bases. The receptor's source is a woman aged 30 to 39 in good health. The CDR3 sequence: CATSLAGGPNEQFF. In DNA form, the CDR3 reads TGTGCCACCAGCTTAGCGGGAGGGCCAAATGAGCAGTTCTTC.